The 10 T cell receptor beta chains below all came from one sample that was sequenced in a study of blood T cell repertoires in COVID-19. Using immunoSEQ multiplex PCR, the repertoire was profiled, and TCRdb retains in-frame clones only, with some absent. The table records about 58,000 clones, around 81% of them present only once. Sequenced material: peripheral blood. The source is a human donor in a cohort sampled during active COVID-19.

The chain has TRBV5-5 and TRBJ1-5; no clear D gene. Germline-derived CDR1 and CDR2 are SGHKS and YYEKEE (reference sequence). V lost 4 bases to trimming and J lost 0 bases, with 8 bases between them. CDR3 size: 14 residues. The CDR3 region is CASSLTVSNQPQHF. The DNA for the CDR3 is TGTGCCAGCAGCCTTACAGTTAGCAATCAGCCCCAGCATTTT.

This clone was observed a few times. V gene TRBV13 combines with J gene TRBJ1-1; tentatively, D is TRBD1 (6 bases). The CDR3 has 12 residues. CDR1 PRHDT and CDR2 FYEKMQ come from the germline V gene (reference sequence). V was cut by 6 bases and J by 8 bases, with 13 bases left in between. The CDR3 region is CASSPTGPEAFF. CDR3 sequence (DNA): TGTGCCAGCAGTCCTACAGGGCCCGAAGCTTTCTTT.

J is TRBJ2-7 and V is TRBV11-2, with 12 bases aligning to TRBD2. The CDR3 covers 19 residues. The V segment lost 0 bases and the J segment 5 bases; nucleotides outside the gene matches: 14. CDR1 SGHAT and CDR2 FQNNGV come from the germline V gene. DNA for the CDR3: TGTGCCAGCAGCTTAGATAGGGCTAGCGGGGGGGAAAACCCCCACGAGCAGTACTTC. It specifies CASSLDRASGGENPHEQYF.

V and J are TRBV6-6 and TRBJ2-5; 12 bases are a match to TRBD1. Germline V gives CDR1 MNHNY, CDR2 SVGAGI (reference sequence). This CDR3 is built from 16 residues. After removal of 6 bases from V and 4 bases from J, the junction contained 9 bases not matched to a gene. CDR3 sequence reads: CASRQPGQGARETQYF. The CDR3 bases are TGTGCCAGCAGACAACCGGGACAGGGGGCGAGAGAGACCCAGTACTTC.

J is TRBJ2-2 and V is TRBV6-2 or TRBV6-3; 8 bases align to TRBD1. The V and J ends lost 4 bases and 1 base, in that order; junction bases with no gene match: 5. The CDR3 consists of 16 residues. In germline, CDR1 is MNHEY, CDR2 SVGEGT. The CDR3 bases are TGTGCCAGCAGTTCCTTACAGGGGGGGAACACCGGGGAGCTGTTTTTT. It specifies CASSSLQGGNTGELFF.

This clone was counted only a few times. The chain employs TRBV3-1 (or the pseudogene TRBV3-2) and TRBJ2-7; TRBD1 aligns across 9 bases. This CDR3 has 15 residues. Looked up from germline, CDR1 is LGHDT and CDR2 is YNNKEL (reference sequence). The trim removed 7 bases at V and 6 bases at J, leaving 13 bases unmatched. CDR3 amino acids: CASTHGGTGSVEQYF. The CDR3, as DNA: TGTGCCAGCACCCACGGGGGGACAGGGTCCGTCGAGCAGTACTTC.

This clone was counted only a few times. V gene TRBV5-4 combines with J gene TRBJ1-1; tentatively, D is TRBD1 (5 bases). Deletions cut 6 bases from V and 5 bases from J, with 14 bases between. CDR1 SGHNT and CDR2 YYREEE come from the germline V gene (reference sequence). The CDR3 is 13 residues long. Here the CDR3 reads CASTRKGQTEAFF. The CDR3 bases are TGTGCCAGCACCCGGAAGGGGCAGACTGAAGCTTTCTTT. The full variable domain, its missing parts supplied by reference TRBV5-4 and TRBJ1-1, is ETGVTQSPTHLIKTRGQQVTLRCSSQSGHNTVSWYQQALGQGPQFIFQYYREEENGRGNFPPRFSGLQFPNYSSELNVNALELDDSALYLCASTRKGQTEAFFGQGTRLTVV.

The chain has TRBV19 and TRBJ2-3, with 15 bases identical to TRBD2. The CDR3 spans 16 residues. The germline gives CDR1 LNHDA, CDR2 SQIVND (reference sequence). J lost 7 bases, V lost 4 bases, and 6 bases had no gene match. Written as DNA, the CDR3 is TGTGCCAGTAGTACCCCTGGACTAGCGGGAGGGTATACGCAGTATTTT. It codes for CASSTPGLAGGYTQYF. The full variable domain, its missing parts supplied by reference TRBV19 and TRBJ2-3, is DGGITQSPKYLFRKEGQNVTLSCEQNLNHDAMYWYRQDPGQGLRLIYYSQIVNDFQKGDIAEGYSVSREKKESFPLTVTSAQKNPTAFYLCASSTPGLAGGYTQYFGPGTRLTVL.

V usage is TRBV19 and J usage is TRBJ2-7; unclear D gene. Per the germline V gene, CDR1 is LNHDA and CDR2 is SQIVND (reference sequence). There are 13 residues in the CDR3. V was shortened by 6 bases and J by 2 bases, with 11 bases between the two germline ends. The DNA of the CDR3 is TGTGCCAGTAGGAGCTTAATTACCTACGAGCAGTACTTC. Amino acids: CASRSLITYEQYF. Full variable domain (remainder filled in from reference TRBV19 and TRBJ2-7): DGGITQSPKYLFRKEGQNVTLSCEQNLNHDAMYWYRQDPGQGLRLIYYSQIVNDFQKGDIAEGYSVSREKKESFPLTVTSAQKNPTAFYLCASRSLITYEQYFGPGTRLTVT.

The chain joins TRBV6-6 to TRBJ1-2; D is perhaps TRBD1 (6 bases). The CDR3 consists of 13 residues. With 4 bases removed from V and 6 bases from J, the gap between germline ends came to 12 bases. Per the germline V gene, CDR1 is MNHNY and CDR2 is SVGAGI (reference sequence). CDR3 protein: CASSSWGLDGYTF. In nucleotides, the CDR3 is TGTGCCAGCAGTTCCTGGGGGCTGGATGGCTACACCTTC.